This TCR beta chain was sequenced during a study of tumor-infiltrating lymphocytes in primary liver carcinoma. Study details: Measuring about 4.2 to 10 cm across, the tumors were staged as T1-T3 N0M0.

TCR beta cDNA came from approximately 0.55 ug total RNA, primed with a constant-region primer. Investigators got TCR beta libraries out of three nested multiplex PCR rounds, done with slightly modified ARM-PCR. Running roughly 10 cycles apiece, the first two PCR rounds relied on TRBV1-TRBV30 forward primers together with a C-beta reverse primer. One entry per CDR3 protein, called by TCRdb with MiXCR from the multiplex PCR reads. The top ten hold 15% to 20% of the sample, which has more than 70,000 distinct CDR3 sequences, 55% to 85% seen once. Study-wide findings and caveats: Only about 7.5-24% of top clones appeared in all five tumor regions.

Co-extraction yielded RNA and DNA from 20-30 mg of unsorted bulk tissue. The study sampled five separate regions from each tumor. Tumor samples were assessed, and every one had over 90% viable tumor cells. With respect to this clonotype: What it recognizes is unknown. This CDR3 is missing its conserved last phenylalanine or tryptophan, likely due to a read error.

The V end lost 6 bases, the J end lost 0 bases, and 11 bases lay between the germline ends. Per germline, CDR1 SQVTM and CDR2 ANQGSEA. This CDR3 has 13 residues. The clonotype comes from a man in his forties with primary liver carcinoma and hepatitis B virus infection. Sequenced: liver tumor tissue from sampling region 1. Subset reported: tumor region T1, superior pole. The chain couples TRBV29-1 to TRBJ1-1; D ambiguous. The chain's CDR3 is CSVRDDMNTEAFS. The CDR3, as DNA: TGCAGCGTGCGAGACGACATGAACACTGAAGCTTTCTCT.